Presented here are 10 T cell receptor beta chains from one specimen sequenced in a study of radiation and T cells in renal cell carcinoma. Clones were sequenced by immunoSEQ multiplex PCR, and TCRdb holds only the in-frame ones, with some missing. The table records more than 150,000 clones, roughly 87% of them present only once. Time point here: blood 2 weeks post-SBRT. Treatment here: 15 Gy SBRT to primary tumor, nephrectomy 4 weeks later. This specimen was blood, taken from a patient whose treatment included radiotherapy and nephrectomy. These receptors were obtained from a woman aged 45-65 years with renal cell carcinoma.

This clone was recorded once. The chain is built from TRBV6-5 and TRBJ1-5; no clear D. The CDR3 spans 16 residues. Trimming shortened V by 0 bases and J by 0 bases, and 9 bases separated the two germline ends. Germline V gene lookup returns CDR1 MNHEY and CDR2 SVGAGI. The CDR3 coding sequence is TGTGCCAGCAGTTACTCTACAGATTTTAGCAATCAGCCCCAGCATTTT. It encodes CASSYSTDFSNQPQHF.

Notes on this clone: Other nucleotide sequences in the sample specify the same CDR3. This chain uses TRBV7-9 with TRBJ1-2; D perhaps matches TRBD1 (6 bases). V lost 5 bases and J 4 bases, leaving 8 bases between the germline ends. The germline V gene has CDR1 SEHNR and CDR2 FQNEAQ (reference sequence). The CDR3 has 12 residues. CDR3 residues: CASSADSYGYTF. In nucleotides, the CDR3 is TGTGCCAGCAGCGCGGACAGCTATGGCTACACCTTC.

The rearrangement joins TRBV5-1 to TRBJ1-4; no definite D call. The CDR3 extends over 14 amino acids. CDR1 SGHRS and CDR2 YFSETQ come from the germline V gene. Trimming shortened V by 0 bases and J by 0 bases, and 3 bases separated the two germline ends. The CDR3 loop is CASSLDATNEKLFF. In DNA form, the CDR3 reads TGCGCCAGCAGCTTGGATGCAACTAATGAAAAACTGTTTTTT.

This clone came up once. The rearrangement joins TRBV30 to TRBJ2-1; TRBD2 agrees at 8 bases. With 0 bases clipped from V and 10 bases from J, the junction kept 8 bases outside the gene matches. The germline gives CDR1 GTSNPN, CDR2 SVGIG (reference sequence). The CDR3 is 14 residues long. The CDR3 DNA reads as TGTGCCTGGAGTGTACGTCGGGGGGGCTGGGAGCAGTTCTTC. Translating gives CAWSVRRGGWEQFF.

The chain links TRBV7-8 to TRBJ1-2; D perhaps matches TRBD1 (5 bases). With 5 bases removed from V and 4 bases from J, the gap between germline ends came to 20 bases. The CDR3 is 16 residues long. CDR1 and CDR2 from the germline V gene are SGHVS and FQNEAQ. CDR3 sequence: CASSEGEGSVLYGYTF. In DNA form, the CDR3 reads TGTGCCAGCAGCGAAGGCGAGGGGTCCGTGCTCTATGGCTACACCTTC.

The genes are TRBV7-8 and TRBJ2-1, with D perhaps TRBD2 (5 bases). Trimming stripped 5 bases from V and 2 bases from J, with 16 bases between. There are 16 residues in the CDR3. Germline CDR1 and CDR2: SGHVS and FQNEAQ. CDR3 region: CASSDPPLDAYNEQFF. CDR3 sequence (DNA): TGTGCCAGCAGCGACCCTCCACTAGATGCCTACAATGAGCAGTTCTTC. The full variable domain, its missing parts supplied by reference TRBV7-8 and TRBJ2-1, is GAGVSQSPRYKVAKRGQDVALRCDPISGHVSLFWYQQALGQGPEFLTYFQNEAQLDKSGLPSDRFFAERPEGSVSTLKIQRTQQEDSAVYLCASSDPPLDAYNEQFFGPGTRLTVL.

Written as DNA, the CDR3 is TGTGCCAGCAGCTTAAGTCGGTCTAACTATGGCTACACCTTC. Protein sequence: CASSLSRSNYGYTF. The rearrangement uses TRBV7-2 and TRBJ1-2; no clear D gene. Trimming cost V 2 bases and J 0 bases, with 7 bases left between them. The V gene's germline CDR1 is SGHTA and CDR2 FQGNSA. This CDR3 spans 14 amino acids.

The chain employs TRBV5-7 and TRBJ1-5; 10 nucleotides line up with TRBD1. TRBV5-7 is reported as an ORF; its role is uncertain. This CDR3 contains 13 residues. Unmatched junction bases numbered 5, after V lost 7 bases and J lost 7 bases. The CDR3 DNA reads TGTGCCAGCTACCGGGACAGGGGCCAGCCCCAGCATTTT. Translating gives CASYRDRGQPQHF.

The genes are TRBV10-2 and TRBJ2-7; tentatively, D is TRBD2 (6 bases). The CDR3 consists of 14 residues. V lost 8 bases and J lost 1, with 15 bases in between. The V gene's germline CDR1 is WSHSY and CDR2 SAAADI. This CDR3 reads CASQGASESYEQYF. CDR3 sequence (DNA): TGCGCCAGCCAAGGGGCTAGCGAGTCCTACGAGCAGTACTTC.

This clone turned up a few times. The chain links TRBV2 to TRBJ2-4, with D maybe TRBD2 (5 bases). The CDR3 totals 14 residues. V lost 3 bases to trimming and J lost 0 bases, with 6 bases between them. Germline loops: CDR1 SNHLY, CDR2 FYNNEI. CDR3 nucleotide sequence: TGTGCCAGCAGTGATGGGAGAGCCAAAAACATTCAGTACTTC. This encodes CASSDGRAKNIQYF. The entire variable domain, with the rest obtained from reference TRBV2 and TRBJ2-4, is as follows: EPEVTQTPSHQVTQMGQEVILRCVPISNHLYFYWYRQILGQKVEFLVSFYNNEISEKSEIFDDQFSVERPDGSNFTLKIRSTKLEDSAMYFCASSDGRAKNIQYFGAGTRLSVL.